This T cell receptor (beta chain) was captured by sequencing in a study of CD8 T cells in Susac syndrome. Germline CDR1 SQVTM, CDR2 ANQGSEA. The CDR3 sequence is 14 residues long. V was trimmed by 2 bases and J by 1 base, leaving 10 bases between them. With random hexamers, 0.5 to 1 ug RNA was reverse transcribed. MiXCR, run by TCRdb on the immunoSEQ multiplex PCR reads, gives a single entry per CDR3 protein. Found here are 150,000 to 200,000 distinct CDR3 sequences, about 94% of them singletons; the top ten hold just over 0.13%. The chain employs TRBV29-1 and TRBJ2-3, with a possible D match to TRBD1 (5 bases). This clonotype was obtained from a human donor in good health. Specimen: CD4+ T cells from PBMCs. CDR3 loop: CSVERGRGTDTQYF. The CDR3 DNA sequence: TGCAGCGTTGAAAGGGGCCGGGGCACAGATACGCAGTATTTT.